This T cell receptor beta chain was identified in a study of cytomegalovirus exposure and HLA in healthy donors. Study-level findings and limits: About 150 TCR beta chains were listed as cytomegalovirus-associated.

This clone was detected only a few times. The antigen is unknown. V was clipped by 5 bases and J by 6 bases; unmatched bases: 7. The CDR3 is 13 amino acids. Germline-derived CDR1 and CDR2 are MNHNS and SASEGT. The PCR was carried out with 60 Vbeta primers and 13 Jbeta primers. The method was immunoSEQ multiplex PCR; TCRdb's version includes in-frame clones alone and lacks a portion of them. The sample yields 110,000 or so clones, 76% seen once. This chain joins TRBV6-1 and TRBJ2-7, with TRBD1 matching over 7 bases. Sequenced sample: PBMCs. The TCR was taken from a woman between 35 and 50 years old in good health and CMV-seropositive. The CDR3 loop reads CASSTYRGTEQYF. The CDR3 DNA reads TGTGCCAGCAGTACTTACAGGGGAACCGAGCAGTACTTC.